The 23 T cell receptor beta chains in this list originate from one sample, sequenced in a study of control samples from healthy donors and cancer patients (TCRdb year 2020). Preparation of the library involved the immunoSEQ multiplex PCR assay. TCRdb limited this immuneACCESS table to in-frame rearrangements with V and J called. A share of clones is missing; checked studies link under half to unresolved V genes, and the rest is unexplained. The sample records about 64,000 clones, more than 90% of which are singletons. The ten largest account for about 1.7% of the sample. Material for sequencing was PBMCs. The origin of the receptors is a man in his forties with colorectal cancer.

V is TRBV14 and J is TRBJ2-7; either TRBD1 or TRBD2 may fit D (5 bases each). V shed 3 bases and J shed 0 bases, with 9 bases lying between them. CDR1 SGHDN and CDR2 FVKESK come from the germline V gene. The CDR3 runs 14 residues. CDR3 protein: CASSQRGTSYEQYF. The CDR3 coding sequence is TGTGCCAGCAGCCAGAGAGGGACCTCCTACGAGCAGTACTTC.

V usage is TRBV2 and J usage is TRBJ1-1; 8 nucleotides match TRBD1. V lost 6 bases to trimming and J lost 1 base; unmatched junction nucleotides: 13. CDR1 is SNHLY and CDR2 is FYNNEI in the germline V gene. The length of the CDR3 is 17 residues. The CDR3: CASRYRGTTDPNTEAFF. CDR3 in DNA: TGTGCCAGCAGGTACAGGGGGACAACTGATCCGAACACTGAAGCTTTCTTT.

The sample holds one count of this clone. This chain uses TRBV6-5 with TRBJ2-7; D not resolved. This CDR3 region has 15 residues. Trimming removed 7 bases from V and 3 bases from J, with 19 bases in between. Per germline, CDR1 MNHEY and CDR2 SVGAGI. CDR3 region: CASTQDPGGIYEQYF. The CDR3 nucleotides are TGTGCCAGCACCCAAGACCCAGGTGGAATCTACGAGCAGTACTTC.

The chain recombines TRBV18 with TRBJ1-4; the D gene is possibly TRBD1 (6 bases). V was clipped by 5 bases and J by 14 bases, with 15 bases between them. The V gene's germline CDR1 is KGHSH and CDR2 LQKENI. The length of the CDR3 is 12 residues. Here the CDR3 reads CASSSEGHYLFF. The CDR3 DNA follows: TGTGCCAGCTCATCAGAGGGACATTATCTGTTTTTT.

V gene TRBV9 combines with J gene TRBJ2-5, with D maybe TRBD2 (5 bases). With 4 bases removed from V and 5 bases from J, the gap between germline ends came to 9 bases. This CDR3 is built from 12 residues. Germline V gene sequence: CDR1 SGDLS, CDR2 YYNGEE. The CDR3 here is CASSTRGETQYF. The CDR3 region has the DNA TGTGCCAGCAGCACGCGAGGGGAGACCCAGTACTTC.

The chain is built from TRBV6-1 and TRBJ1-2; 9 bases are a match to TRBD1. The CDR3 runs to 16 residues. Per germline, CDR1 MNHNS and CDR2 SASEGT. V dropped 3 bases and J dropped 7; count of bases not matched to a gene: 12. This CDR3 is CASSDYPGTGTLGYTF. Here the CDR3 DNA reads TGTGCCAGCAGTGATTACCCCGGGACAGGGACCCTTGGCTACACCTTC.

The V gene is TRBV3-1 (or the pseudogene TRBV3-2), the J gene TRBJ2-3; 10 bases are a match to TRBD2. Per germline, CDR1 LGHDT and CDR2 YNNKEL (reference sequence). The ends lost 4 bases at V and 5 bases at J; junction bases unmatched: 6. CDR3 length: 15 amino acids. CDR3 nucleotide sequence: TGTGCCAGCAGCCCCAGCGGGGGGGCGGGAGATACGCAGTATTTT. Its translation: CASSPSGGAGDTQYF.

The chain links TRBV7-2 to TRBJ2-2, with 9 nucleotides matching TRBD2. Losses at the gene ends were 1 base for V and 4 bases for J; bases not matched to a gene: 4. The CDR3 runs 16 residues. Germline loops: CDR1 SGHTA, CDR2 FQGNSA. The CDR3 protein is CASSLEAGGLTGELFF. The CDR3 DNA sequence: TGTGCCAGCAGCTTAGAGGCGGGGGGGCTCACCGGGGAGCTGTTTTTT.

By share of the sample, this clone is medium-sized. The sample holds other DNA sequences that translate to the same CDR3. This chain joins TRBV6-1 and TRBJ1-4, with 9 bases fitting TRBD1. V dropped 1 base and J dropped 8; count of bases not matched to a gene: 5. The CDR3 extends over 15 amino acids. Germline CDR1 MNHNS, CDR2 SASEGT. The CDR3 here is CASSEGGQGGEKLFF. CDR3 nucleotides: TGTGCCAGCAGTGAAGGGGGACAGGGAGGCGAAAAACTGTTTTTT.

The rearrangement joins TRBV2 to TRBJ2-7, with D possibly matching TRBD1 (6 bases). The CDR3 extends over 16 amino acids. Germline CDR1 and CDR2: SNHLY and FYNNEI. Trimming stripped 3 bases from V and 0 bases from J, with 15 bases between. CDR3 residues: CASSDLAPGASYEQYF. As DNA, the CDR3 is TGTGCCAGCAGTGATTTGGCGCCAGGGGCCTCCTACGAGCAGTACTTC.

J is TRBJ2-3 and V is TRBV24-1; 9 nucleotides line up with TRBD1. The CDR3 runs 18 residues. Germline CDR1 reads KGHDR; CDR2 reads SFDVKD. Trimming cost V 5 bases and J 0 bases; bases outside gene matches: 11. CDR3 loop: CATSVMDRGGFSTDTQYF. CDR3 DNA: TGTGCCACCAGTGTCATGGACAGGGGTGGGTTCAGCACAGATACGCAGTATTTT.

This clone was recorded once. J is TRBJ1-1 and V is TRBV4-1; 7 nucleotides agree with TRBD1. Germline V lookup: CDR1 MGHRA, CDR2 YSYEKL. Trimming at V came to 0 bases and at J to 0 bases, leaving 7 bases not matched to a gene. This CDR3 has 17 amino acids. The CDR3 DNA reads as TGCGCCAGCAGCCAAGATTGGGCAGGGGGGCTGAACACTGAAGCTTTCTTT. Translating it yields CASSQDWAGGLNTEAFF.

The rearrangement links TRBV5-4 to TRBJ2-3; 9 bases map to TRBD2. This CDR3 is 15 amino acids long. The trim removed 5 bases at V and 0 bases at J, leaving 4 bases unmatched. Looked up from germline, CDR1 is SGHNT and CDR2 is YYREEE (reference sequence). Here the CDR3 DNA reads TGTGCCAGCAGGGCGGGGGGGACTAGCACAGATACGCAGTATTTT. Protein sequence: CASRAGGTSTDTQYF.

This clone was observed a handful of times. The gene calls are TRBV3-1 (or the pseudogene TRBV3-2) and TRBJ2-2; 12 nucleotides match TRBD2. V lost 4 bases, J lost 4 bases, and 1 base stayed unmatched. The CDR3 sequence is 15 residues long. CDR1 LGHDT and CDR2 YNNKEL come from the germline V gene (reference sequence). In DNA, the CDR3 is TGTGCCAGCAGCCCGACTAGCGGGGGCACCGGGGAGCTGTTTTTT. It specifies CASSPTSGGTGELFF.

This chain uses TRBV5-1 with TRBJ2-2, with TRBD2 matching 8 bases. With 3 bases clipped from V and 2 bases from J, the junction kept 9 bases outside the gene matches. This CDR3 has 17 residues. In germline, CDR1 is SGHRS, CDR2 YFSETQ. The CDR3 loop is CASSYGSGAINTGELFF. The DNA for the CDR3 is TGCGCCAGCAGCTACGGTAGCGGGGCGATAAACACCGGGGAGCTGTTTTTT.

V gene TRBV9 combines with J gene TRBJ1-2; D might be TRBD1 (6 bases). V gave up 0 bases and J gave up 7 bases, with 13 bases separating them. CDR3 length: 14 residues. The germline V gene encodes CDR1 SGDLS and CDR2 YYNGEE. The CDR3: CASSVEPGAGGYTF. DNA for the CDR3: TGTGCCAGCAGCGTAGAGCCGGGGGCGGGTGGCTACACCTTC. The variable domain in full, with the rest retrieved from reference TRBV9 and TRBJ1-2, is DSGVTQTPKHLITATGQRVTLRCSPRSGDLSVYWYQQSLDQGLQFLIQYYNGEERAKGNILERFSAQQFPDLHSELNLSSLELGDSALYFCASSVEPGAGGYTFGSGTRLTVV.

In its sample, this clone was seen once. This chain uses TRBV3-1 (or the pseudogene TRBV3-2) with TRBJ1-3; D is unclear. Looked up from germline, CDR1 is LGHDT and CDR2 is YNNKEL (reference sequence). V was pared by 2 bases and J by 10 bases, with 6 bases between. This CDR3 is built from 11 residues. This CDR3 is CASSQSLTIYF. In nucleotides, the CDR3 is TGTGCCAGCAGCCAATCTCTGACCATATATTTT.

The J gene is TRBJ1-3, the V gene TRBV29-1; D may be TRBD1 (5 bases). V gave up 4 bases and J gave up 0 bases, with 10 bases separating them. Germline V gives CDR1 SQVTM, CDR2 ANQGSEA. The CDR3 is 14 residues long. Written as DNA, the CDR3 is TGCAGCGTTGTGCTCGGGGCCTCTGGAAACACCATATATTTT. This gives the protein CSVVLGASGNTIYF. The full variable domain, in which reference TRBV29-1 and TRBJ1-3 provide the parts outside the CDR3, is SAVISQKPSRDICQRGTSLTIQCQVDSQVTMMFWYRQQPGQSLTLIATANQGSEATYESGFVIDKFPISRPNLTFSTLTVSNMSPEDSSIYLCSVVLGASGNTIYFGEGSWLTVV.

The chain combines TRBV7-9 with TRBJ2-7; D perhaps matches TRBD1 (6 bases). The germline V and J ends were trimmed by 0 bases and 3 bases, with 12 bases remaining between them. This CDR3 region has 15 residues. CDR1 and CDR2 from the germline V gene are SEHNR and FQNEAQ (reference sequence). Written as DNA, the CDR3 is TGTGCCAGCAGCTTAGCAGCTCAGGGGCGCTACGAGCAGTACTTC. Translation gives CASSLAAQGRYEQYF.

The V call is TRBV5-6, the J call TRBJ2-1; D gene ambiguous. This CDR3 is 12 amino acids long. Germline lookup yields CDR1 SGHDT and CDR2 YYEEEE. V lost 0 bases to trimming and J lost 7 bases, with 5 bases between them. As DNA, the CDR3 is TGTGCCAGCAGCTTGGGTAGGAATGAGCAGTTCTTC. It yields the protein CASSLGRNEQFF.

The V call is TRBV6-6, the J call TRBJ1-4, with unresolved D. Trimming removed 4 bases at V and 7 bases at J, with 10 bases between. The CDR3 extends over 13 amino acids. Germline V gene data show CDR1 as MNHNY and CDR2 as SVGAGI (reference sequence). The CDR3 loop is CASSWPVGEKLFF. CDR3 sequence (DNA): TGTGCCAGCAGTTGGCCAGTGGGTGAAAAACTGTTTTTT.

CDR3 loop: CASSYNGRNTGELFF. The CDR3 nucleotides are TGTGCCAGCAGTTACAACGGGCGGAACACCGGGGAGCTGTTTTTT. V and J are TRBV11-3 and TRBJ2-2; no reliable D call. CDR1 and CDR2 (germline): SGHNT, YENEEA. Trimming took off 6 bases at V and 1 base at J, with 12 bases between the two ends. There are 15 residues in the CDR3.

This chain connects TRBV2 to TRBJ2-3; 16 positions match TRBD2. Germline CDR1 reads SNHLY; CDR2 reads FYNNEI. The J segment lost 7 bases and the V segment lost 3 bases, leaving 7 bases of the junction unmatched. This CDR3 comprises 17 residues. The chain's CDR3 is CASSDPGLAGGLYTQYF. DNA for the CDR3: TGTGCCAGCAGTGATCCGGGACTAGCGGGGGGGCTATATACGCAGTATTTT.